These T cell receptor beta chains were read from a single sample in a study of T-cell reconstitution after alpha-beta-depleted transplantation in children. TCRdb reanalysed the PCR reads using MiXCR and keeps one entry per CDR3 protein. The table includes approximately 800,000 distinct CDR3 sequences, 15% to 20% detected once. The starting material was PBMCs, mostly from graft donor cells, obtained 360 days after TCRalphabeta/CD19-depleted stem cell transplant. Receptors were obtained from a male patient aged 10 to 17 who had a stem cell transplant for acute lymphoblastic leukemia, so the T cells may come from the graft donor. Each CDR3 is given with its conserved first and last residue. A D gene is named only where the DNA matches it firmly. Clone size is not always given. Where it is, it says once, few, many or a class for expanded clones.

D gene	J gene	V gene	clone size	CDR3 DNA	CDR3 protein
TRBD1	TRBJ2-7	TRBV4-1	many	TGCGCCAGCAGCCAAAAAGCCGGGGACAGGGGGTACGAGCAGTACTTC	CASSQKAGDRGYEQYF
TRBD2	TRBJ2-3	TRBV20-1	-	TGCAGTGCCCAGATACTAGCGGGAGGGTTTGATACGCAGTATTTT	CSAQILAGGFDTQYF
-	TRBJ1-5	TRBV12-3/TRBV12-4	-	TGTGCCAGCAGTTTAGAAGGCCATAGCAATCAGCCCCAGCATTTT	CASSLEGHSNQPQHF
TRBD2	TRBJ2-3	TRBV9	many	TGTGCCAGCAGCGTACGACAAGCGGGAGTGGACACAGATACGCAGTATTTT	CASSVRQAGVDTDTQYF
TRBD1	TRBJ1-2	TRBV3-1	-	TGTGCCAGCAGCCCGCGACAGGGAACCTCCTATGGCTACACCTTC	CASSPRQGTSYGYTF
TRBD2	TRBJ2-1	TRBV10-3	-	TGTGCCACCGGGGGAGGACTAGCGGGAGTAAATGAGCAGTTCTTC	CATGGGLAGVNEQFF
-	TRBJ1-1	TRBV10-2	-	TGCGCCAGCAGTCTGGAAAGATACACTGAAGCTTTCTTT	CASSLERYTEAFF
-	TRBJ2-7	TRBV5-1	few	TGCGCCAGCAGCTTGTTCCCTAGCGCCGGCTACGAGCAGTACTTC	CASSLFPSAGYEQYF
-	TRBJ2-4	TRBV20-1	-	TGCAGTGCCAAAAGTTGGGAGAAAAACATTCAGTACTTC	CSAKSWEKNIQYF
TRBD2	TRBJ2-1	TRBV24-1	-	TGTGCCACCAGCGGGACTAGGAGGGGTAGTGAGCAGTTCTTC	CATSGTRRGSEQFF
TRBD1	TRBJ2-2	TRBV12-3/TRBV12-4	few	TGTGCCAGCAGTTCCGGGACAGGGGGGATCGGGGAGCTGTTTTTT	CASSSGTGGIGELFF
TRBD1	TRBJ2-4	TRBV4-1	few	TGCGCCAGCAGCCAAGGCGTACAGGGGGGACGGCCCAAAAACATTCAGTACTTC	CASSQGVQGGRPKNIQYF
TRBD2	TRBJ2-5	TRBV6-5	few	TGTGCCAGCAGTTACTATGGGACTAGCAGAGAGACCCAGTACTTC	CASSYYGTSRETQYF
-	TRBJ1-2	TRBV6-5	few	TGTGCCAGCAGTTACCAAGGGCAGGGAGGCTATGGCTACACCTTC	CASSYQGQGGYGYTF
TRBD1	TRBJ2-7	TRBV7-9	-	TGTGCCAGCAGCCAACCTTGGGACAGGGCGTCCTACGAGCAGTACTTC	CASSQPWDRASYEQYF
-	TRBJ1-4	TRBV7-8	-	TGTGCCAGCAGCTTCCGGGCAACCCCTGAAAAACTGTTTTTT	CASSFRATPEKLFF
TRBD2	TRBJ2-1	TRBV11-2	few	TGTGCCAGCCGAAGCTTGAATAGCGGGAGGACTTACAATGAGCAGTTCTTC	CASRSLNSGRTYNEQFF
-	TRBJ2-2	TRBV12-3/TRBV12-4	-	TGTGCCAGCAGTTTTCAGGGGCTATTCGCCGGGGAGCTGTTTTTT	CASSFQGLFAGELFF
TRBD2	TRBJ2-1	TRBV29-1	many	TGCAGCGTAGCGAACCGGGCCAGCGGGAGTACAGGTTCCTACAATGAGCAGTTCTTC	CSVANRASGSTGSYNEQFF
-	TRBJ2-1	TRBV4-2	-	TGTGCCAGCAGCCCACCGAACCCCTACAATGAGCAGTTCTTC	CASSPPNPYNEQFF
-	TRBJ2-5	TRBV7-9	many	TGTGCCAGCAGCCTAACTCGGACAGTGGAGACCCAGTACTTC	CASSLTRTVETQYF
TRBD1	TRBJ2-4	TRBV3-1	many	TGTGCCAGCAGCCAAGGTACAGGGGGGAACATTCAGTACTTC	CASSQGTGGNIQYF
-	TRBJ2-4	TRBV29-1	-	TGCAGCGCTCATAGCCCCGGAGCCAAAAACATTCAGTACTTC	CSAHSPGAKNIQYF
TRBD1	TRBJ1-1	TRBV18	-	TGTGCCAGCTCACCAAAACAGGGGGTGGGCACTGAAGCTTTCTTT	CASSPKQGVGTEAFF
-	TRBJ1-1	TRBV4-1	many	TGCGCCAGCAGGCTGACCGTGGTGGATGAAGCTTTCTTT	CASRLTVVDEAFF
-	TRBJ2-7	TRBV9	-	TGTGCCAGCAGCCCCAACGGAGTCTACGAGCAGTACTTC	CASSPNGVYEQYF
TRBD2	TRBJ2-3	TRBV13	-	TGTGCCAGCAGCCATCTACTAGCGAATACGCAGTATTTT	CASSHLLANTQYF
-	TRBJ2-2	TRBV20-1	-	TGCAGTGCTGGGAGAACGGGCACCGGGGAGCTGTTTTTT	CSAGRTGTGELFF
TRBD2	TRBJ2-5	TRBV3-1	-	TGTGCCAGCAGCGGCCCGGGACTAGCCGAAGAGACCCAGTACTTC	CASSGPGLAEETQYF